The entry that follows covers one T cell receptor (beta chain) sequence. Germline assignment: CDR1 SGHKS and CDR2 YYEKEE (reference sequence). The CDR3 is 13 residues long. Trimming took 4 bases from V and 5 from J, leaving 9 bases between them. Patients had blood sampled at baseline and again on cycle 4 day 1 and cycle 7 day 1. This record belongs to a study of OX40 agonist ivuxolimab in advanced cancers. Generated by immunoSEQ multiplex PCR, the TCRdb table keeps only in-frame clones and is missing some. The sample gives 55,000 to 80,000 clones, roughly 88% of which show up once; about 0.26% is in the top ten.

Here the sequenced sample was CD4+ or CD8+ T cells sorted from blood, taken in a trial of the OX40 agonist ivuxolimab. The receptor was isolated from an adult with an advanced solid tumor such as melanoma, head and neck, liver or kidney cancer. The chain is built from TRBV5-5 and TRBJ2-2; tentatively, D is TRBD2 (5 bases). CDR3 coding DNA: TGTGCCAGCAGCCGAGGAGGAACCGGGGAGCTGTTTTTT. Its protein is CASSRGGTGELFF. Supplemented by reference TRBV5-5 and TRBJ2-2, the full variable domain reads DAGVTQSPTHLIKTRGQQVTLRCSPISGHKSVSWYQQVLGQGPQFIFQYYEKEERGRGNFPDRFSARQFPNYSSELNVNALLLGDSALYLCASSRGGTGELFFGEGSRLTVL.